This TCR beta chain came from a study of blood T cell repertoires in COVID-19. In the study overall: Collection of acute and convalescent COVID-19 samples took place in the United States, Italy and Spain. The cDNA or gDNA used as material had been derived from T cells, B-cell-depleted T cells, or PBMCs.

Per the original methods: Reference gene primer amplification gave estimated nucleated cell counts. The protocol was immunoSEQ multiplex PCR, while the TCRdb copy is restricted to in-frame clones and leaves out a portion. The V and J calls and clone size come from that table; D and trimming were worked out from the DNA. The sample carries tens of thousands of clones, 78% recorded once. Germline loops: CDR1 SGHTA, CDR2 FQGNSA. The CDR3 sequence is 12 residues long. The V gene lost 6 bases and the J gene lost 7 bases, with 12 bases spanning the gap. The TCR comes from an elderly man with acute or convalescent COVID-19. The chain links TRBV7-2 to TRBJ1-2; TRBD1 might be the D (6 bases). The sequencing input was peripheral blood. CDR3 sequence reads: CASRDSFTGYTF. Written as DNA, the CDR3 is TGTGCCAGCAGGGACAGTTTTACTGGCTACACCTTC.